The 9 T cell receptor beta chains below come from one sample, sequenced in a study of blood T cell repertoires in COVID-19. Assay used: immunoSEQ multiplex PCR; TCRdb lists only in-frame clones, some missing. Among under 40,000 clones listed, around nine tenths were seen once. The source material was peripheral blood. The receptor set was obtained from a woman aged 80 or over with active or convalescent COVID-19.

The CDR3 protein is CASSQGTGGAMIPYNEQFF. DNA for the CDR3: TGTGCCAGCAGCCAAGGTACCGGGGGGGCCATGATCCCCTACAATGAGCAGTTCTTC. The rearrangement joins TRBV4-2 to TRBJ2-1, with 8 bases matching TRBD2. The CDR3 has 19 amino acids. CDR1 is LGHNA, CDR2 YNFKEQ, per germline. J gave up 2 bases and V 1 base, and 13 bases lay outside the gene matches.

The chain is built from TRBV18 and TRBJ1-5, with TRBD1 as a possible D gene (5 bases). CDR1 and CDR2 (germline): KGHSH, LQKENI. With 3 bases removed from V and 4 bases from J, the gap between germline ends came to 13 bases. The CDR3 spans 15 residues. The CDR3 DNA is TGTGCCAGCTCACCTGAGCAGGGAGGGAATCAGCCCCAGCATTTT. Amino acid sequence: CASSPEQGGNQPQHF.

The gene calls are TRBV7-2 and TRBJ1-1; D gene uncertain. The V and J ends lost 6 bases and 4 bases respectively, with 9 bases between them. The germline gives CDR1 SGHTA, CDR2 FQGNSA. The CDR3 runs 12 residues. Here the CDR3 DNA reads TGTGCCAGCAGGAGGGTAAGCACTGAAGCTTTCTTT. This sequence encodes CASRRVSTEAFF.

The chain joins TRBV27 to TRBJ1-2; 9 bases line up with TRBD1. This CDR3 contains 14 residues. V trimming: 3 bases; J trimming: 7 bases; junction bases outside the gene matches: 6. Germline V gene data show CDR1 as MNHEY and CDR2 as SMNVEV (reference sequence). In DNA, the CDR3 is TGTGCCAGCAGTTTTAACCGGGACAGGGTTGGCTACACCTTC. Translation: CASSFNRDRVGYTF.

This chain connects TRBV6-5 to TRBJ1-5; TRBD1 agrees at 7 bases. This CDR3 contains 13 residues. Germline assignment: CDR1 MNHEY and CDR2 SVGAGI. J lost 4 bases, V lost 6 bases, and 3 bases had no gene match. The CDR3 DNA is TGTGCCAGCAGCGACAGGGCGAATCAGCCCCAGCATTTT. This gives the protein CASSDRANQPQHF.

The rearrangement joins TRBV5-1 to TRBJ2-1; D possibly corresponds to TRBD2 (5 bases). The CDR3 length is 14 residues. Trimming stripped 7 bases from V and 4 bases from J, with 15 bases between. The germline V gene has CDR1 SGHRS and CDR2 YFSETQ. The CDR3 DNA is TGCGCCAGCCGTTCCGAGGCGGGTTACAATGAGCAGTTCTTC. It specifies CASRSEAGYNEQFF.

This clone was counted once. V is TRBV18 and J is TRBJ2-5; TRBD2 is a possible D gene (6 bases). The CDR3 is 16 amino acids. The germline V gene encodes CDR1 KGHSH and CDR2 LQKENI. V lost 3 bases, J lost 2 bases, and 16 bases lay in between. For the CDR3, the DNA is TGTGCCAGCTCACCCAAGACTAGTAGTCGGCAAGAGACCCAGTACTTC. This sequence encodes CASSPKTSSRQETQYF.

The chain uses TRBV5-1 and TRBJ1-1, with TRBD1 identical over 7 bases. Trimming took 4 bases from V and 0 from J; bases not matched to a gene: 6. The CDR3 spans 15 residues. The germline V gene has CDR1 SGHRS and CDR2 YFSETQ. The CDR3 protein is CASSRQGSVNTEAFF. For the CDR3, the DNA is TGCGCCAGCAGCCGACAGGGATCTGTGAACACTGAAGCTTTCTTT.

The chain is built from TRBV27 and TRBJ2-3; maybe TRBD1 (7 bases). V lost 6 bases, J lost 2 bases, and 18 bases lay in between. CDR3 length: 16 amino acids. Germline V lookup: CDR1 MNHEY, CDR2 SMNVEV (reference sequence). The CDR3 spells CASRDQGGFVTDTQYF. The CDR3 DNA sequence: TGTGCCAGCAGGGATCAGGGGGGATTTGTCACAGATACGCAGTATTTT.